Listed here are 8 T cell receptor beta chains from one sample, sequenced in a study of blood T cell repertoires in COVID-19. Profiling relied on immunoSEQ multiplex PCR, and the TCRdb table lists in-frame clones only, not all of them. This sample has almost 400,000 clones, with roughly nine tenths found just once. The sample was PBMCs or T cells enriched from blood (not recorded which). These receptors were obtained from a woman in her twenties or thirties who had recovered from COVID-19.

The chain carries TRBV28 and TRBJ1-5, with 10 bases fitting TRBD1. Germline trimming cut 4 bases from V and 5 bases from J; bases unmatched to any gene: 8. The CDR3 totals 16 residues. CDR1 and CDR2 (germline): MDHEN, SYDVKM. CDR3 nucleotide sequence: TGTGCCAGCAGTTACGCCCGGGACAGGGGTGATCAGCCCCAGCATTTT. The encoded protein is CASSYARDRGDQPQHF.

This clone showed up just once. The chain is built from TRBV6-1 and TRBJ1-4; 7 bases match TRBD1. CDR1 is MNHNS and CDR2 is SASEGT in the germline V gene. CDR3 length: 13 residues. Losses at the gene ends were 3 bases for V and 7 bases for J; bases not matched to a gene: 2. This CDR3 is CASSEYRGEKLFF. CDR3 DNA: TGTGCCAGCAGTGAGTACAGGGGTGAAAAACTGTTTTTT.

The V call is TRBV27, the J call TRBJ2-1, with 9 bases identical to TRBD2. The CDR3 spans 15 residues. CDR1 and CDR2 from the germline V gene are MNHEY and SMNVEV (reference sequence). Trimming cost V 8 bases and J 2 bases; bases outside gene matches: 7. This CDR3 is CASRREGNTYNEQFF. For the CDR3, the DNA is TGTGCCAGCCGGCGGGAGGGAAATACCTACAATGAGCAGTTCTTC.

This clone was recorded only once. As DNA, the CDR3 is TGTGCCAGTTCCCCCTCGGCGGTCCGGGGCACCGGGGAGCTGTTTTTT. It is translated as CASSPSAVRGTGELFF. V is TRBV19 and J is TRBJ2-2, with D maybe TRBD2 (5 bases). Trimming shortened V by 8 bases and J by 4 bases, and 20 bases separated the two germline ends. Germline CDR1 and CDR2: LNHDA and SQIVND (reference sequence). The CDR3 has 16 amino acids.

The chain carries TRBV5-4 and TRBJ1-6, with unresolved D. CDR3 length: 16 residues. V was clipped by 0 bases and J by 6 bases, with 13 bases between them. CDR1 SGHNT and CDR2 YYREEE come from the germline V gene (reference sequence). This CDR3 reads CASSLGSGRVNSPLHF. The CDR3 DNA follows: TGTGCCAGCAGCTTGGGGTCGGGTAGAGTTAATTCACCCCTCCACTTT. The variable domain in full, with the rest retrieved from reference TRBV5-4 and TRBJ1-6, is ETGVTQSPTHLIKTRGQQVTLRCSSQSGHNTVSWYQQALGQGPQFIFQYYREEENGRGNFPPRFSGLQFPNYSSELNVNALELDDSALYLCASSLGSGRVNSPLHFGNGTRLTVT.

The chain uses TRBV12-5 and TRBJ1-5, with 8 bases that match TRBD1. This CDR3 is built from 18 residues. V dropped 2 bases and J dropped 7; count of bases not matched to a gene: 16. Germline V gene data show CDR1 as LGHNT and CDR2 as FRNRAP. The CDR3 loop reads CASGLLLPGQAMEQPQHF. As DNA, the CDR3 is TGTGCTAGTGGTTTGCTTCTCCCGGGACAGGCCATGGAGCAGCCCCAGCATTTT.

The rearrangement joins TRBV19 to TRBJ1-1; D might be TRBD1 (5 bases). Germline-derived CDR1 and CDR2 are LNHDA and SQIVND (reference sequence). The CDR3 runs to 13 residues. Trimming pared 7 bases from V and 1 base from J, leaving 10 bases between. CDR3 sequence reads: CASTMTANTEAFF. The CDR3 region has the DNA TGTGCCAGTACCATGACAGCGAACACTGAAGCTTTCTTT.

The J gene is TRBJ1-1, the V gene TRBV6-5; D unclear. V lost 5 bases to trimming and J lost 4 bases, with 11 bases between them. The CDR3 sequence is 13 residues long. CDR1 and CDR2 from the germline V gene are MNHEY and SVGAGI. The CDR3 reads CASSPLRVTEAFF. Here the CDR3 DNA reads TGTGCCAGCAGTCCACTCCGGGTCACTGAAGCTTTCTTT.